This TCR beta chain emerged from a study of blood T cell repertoires in COVID-19. In the original workflow: Estimated nucleated cell counts came from reference gene primer amplification. Clones were sequenced by immunoSEQ multiplex PCR, and TCRdb holds only the in-frame ones, with some missing. That table gives V, J and clone size, and the DNA gave D and trimming. The sample has 380,000 or so clones, approximately 90% seen once; the top ten hold more than 0.85%. The cohort comprised adults aged about 18 to 89 years residing in about two dozen US areas. CDR3 length: 13 amino acids. The germline V gene encodes CDR1 SEHNR and CDR2 FQNEAQ (reference sequence). The germline V and J ends were trimmed by 1 base and 5 bases, with 6 bases remaining between them.

This TCR was recovered from a woman aged 30 to 39 with acute COVID-19. Material for sequencing was PBMCs or T cells enriched from blood (not recorded which). This rearrangement joins TRBV7-9 to TRBJ1-5, with D hard to call. In DNA, the CDR3 is TGTGCCAGCAGCTTAGGGAGGGATCAGCCCCAGCATTTT. It encodes CASSLGRDQPQHF.